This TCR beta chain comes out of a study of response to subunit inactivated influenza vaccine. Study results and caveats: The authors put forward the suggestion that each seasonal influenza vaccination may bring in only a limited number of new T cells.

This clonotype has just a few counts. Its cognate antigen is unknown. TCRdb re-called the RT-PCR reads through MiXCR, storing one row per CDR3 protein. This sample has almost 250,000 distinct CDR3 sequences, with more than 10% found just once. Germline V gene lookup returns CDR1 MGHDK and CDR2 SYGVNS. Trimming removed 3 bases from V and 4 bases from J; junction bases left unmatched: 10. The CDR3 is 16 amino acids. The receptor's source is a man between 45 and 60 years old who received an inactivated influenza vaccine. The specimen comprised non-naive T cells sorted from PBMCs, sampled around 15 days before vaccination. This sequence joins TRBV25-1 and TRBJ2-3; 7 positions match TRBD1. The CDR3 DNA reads TGTGCCAGCAGTGAGGGACACCTAAGGGGGCCAGATACGCAGTATTTT. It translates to CASSEGHLRGPDTQYF.